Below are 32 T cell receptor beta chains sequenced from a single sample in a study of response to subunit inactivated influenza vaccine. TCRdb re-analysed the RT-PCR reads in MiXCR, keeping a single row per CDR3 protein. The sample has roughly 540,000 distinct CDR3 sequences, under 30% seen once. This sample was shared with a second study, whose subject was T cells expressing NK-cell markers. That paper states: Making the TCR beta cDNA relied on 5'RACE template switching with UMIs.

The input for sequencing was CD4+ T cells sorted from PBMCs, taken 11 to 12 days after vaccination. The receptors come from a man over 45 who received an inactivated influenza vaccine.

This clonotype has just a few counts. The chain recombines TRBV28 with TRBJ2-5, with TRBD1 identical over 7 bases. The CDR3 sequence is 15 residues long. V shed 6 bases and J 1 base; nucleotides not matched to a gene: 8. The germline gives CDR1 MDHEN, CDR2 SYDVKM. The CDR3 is CASRSPTGTQETQYF. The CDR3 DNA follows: TGTGCCAGCAGGTCTCCGACAGGGACCCAAGAGACCCAGTACTTC.

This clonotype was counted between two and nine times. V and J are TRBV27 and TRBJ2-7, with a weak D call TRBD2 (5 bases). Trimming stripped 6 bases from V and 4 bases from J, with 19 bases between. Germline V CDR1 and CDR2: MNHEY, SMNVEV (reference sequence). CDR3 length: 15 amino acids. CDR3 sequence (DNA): TGTGCCAGCAGCCCTTTTAGGCTAGCTAAATACGAGCAGTACTTC. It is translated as CASSPFRLAKYEQYF.

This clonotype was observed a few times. CDR3 sequence (DNA): TGTGCCAGCAGCATGACAGGAGCCTACGAGCAGTACTTC. This sequence encodes CASSMTGAYEQYF. This rearrangement joins TRBV11-2 to TRBJ2-7, with D maybe TRBD1 (6 bases). V lost 5 bases, J lost 2 bases, and 10 bases lay in between. This CDR3 spans 13 amino acids. Germline V gene sequence: CDR1 SGHAT, CDR2 FQNNGV.

CDR3 sequence: CAISVGQGSREQYF. The CDR3 DNA is TGTGCCATCAGTGTGGGACAGGGGTCCCGCGAGCAGTACTTC. V usage is TRBV10-3 and J usage is TRBJ2-7; the match to TRBD1 covers 10 bases. Per germline, CDR1 ENHRY and CDR2 SYGVKD. This CDR3 is built from 14 residues. The trim removed 4 bases at V and 6 bases at J, leaving 6 bases unmatched.

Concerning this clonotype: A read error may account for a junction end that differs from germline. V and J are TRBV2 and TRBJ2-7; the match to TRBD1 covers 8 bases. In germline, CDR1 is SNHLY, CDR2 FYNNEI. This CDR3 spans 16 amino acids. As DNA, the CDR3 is TGTGCCAGCAGCGAAGGTTGGACAGGGAACAACAACGAGCAGTACTTC. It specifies CASSEGWTGNNNEQYF.

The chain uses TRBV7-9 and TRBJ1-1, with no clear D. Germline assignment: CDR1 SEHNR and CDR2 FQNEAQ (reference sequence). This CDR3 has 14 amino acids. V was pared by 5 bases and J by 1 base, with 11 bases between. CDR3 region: CASSRNPGNTEAFF. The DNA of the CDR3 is TGTGCCAGCAGCCGCAACCCAGGGAACACTGAAGCTTTCTTT.

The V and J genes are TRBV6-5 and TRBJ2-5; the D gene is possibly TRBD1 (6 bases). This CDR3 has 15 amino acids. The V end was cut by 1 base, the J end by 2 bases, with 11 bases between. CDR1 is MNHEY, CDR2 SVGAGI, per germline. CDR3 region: CASSYWPGQQETQYF. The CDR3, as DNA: TGTGCCAGCAGTTACTGGCCGGGACAACAAGAGACCCAGTACTTC.

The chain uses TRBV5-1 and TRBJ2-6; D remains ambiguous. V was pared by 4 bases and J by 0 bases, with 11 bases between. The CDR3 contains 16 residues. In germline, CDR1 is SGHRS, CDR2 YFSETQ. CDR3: CASSPITASGANVLTF. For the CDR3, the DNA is TGCGCCAGCAGCCCAATTACAGCCTCTGGGGCCAACGTCCTGACTTTC.

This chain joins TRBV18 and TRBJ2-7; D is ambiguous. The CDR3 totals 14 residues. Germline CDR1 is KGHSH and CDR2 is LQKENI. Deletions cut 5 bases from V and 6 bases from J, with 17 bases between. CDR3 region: CASSITGTLSEQYF. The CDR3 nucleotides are TGTGCCAGCTCAATTACCGGAACCCTCTCCGAGCAGTACTTC.

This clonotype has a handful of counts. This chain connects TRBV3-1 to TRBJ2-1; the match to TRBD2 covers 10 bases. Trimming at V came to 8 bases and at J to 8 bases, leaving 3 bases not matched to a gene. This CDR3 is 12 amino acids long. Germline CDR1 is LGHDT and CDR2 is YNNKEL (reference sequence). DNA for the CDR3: TGTGCCAGCGCTAGCGGGAGCTATGAGCAGTTCTTC. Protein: CASASGSYEQFF.

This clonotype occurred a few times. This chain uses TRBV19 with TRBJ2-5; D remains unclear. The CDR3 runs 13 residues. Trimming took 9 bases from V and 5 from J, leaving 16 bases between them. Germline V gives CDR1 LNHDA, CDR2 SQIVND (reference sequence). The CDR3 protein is CASQSWAKETQYF. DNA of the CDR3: TGTGCCAGCCAATCCTGGGCCAAGGAGACCCAGTACTTC.

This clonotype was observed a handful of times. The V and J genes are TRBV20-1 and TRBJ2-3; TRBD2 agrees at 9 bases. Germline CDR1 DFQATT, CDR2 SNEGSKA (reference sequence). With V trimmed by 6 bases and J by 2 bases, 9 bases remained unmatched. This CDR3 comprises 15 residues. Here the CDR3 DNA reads TGCAGTGCACCCCGCAGCGGGGGGCCCACAGATACGCAGTATTTT. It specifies CSAPRSGGPTDTQYF.

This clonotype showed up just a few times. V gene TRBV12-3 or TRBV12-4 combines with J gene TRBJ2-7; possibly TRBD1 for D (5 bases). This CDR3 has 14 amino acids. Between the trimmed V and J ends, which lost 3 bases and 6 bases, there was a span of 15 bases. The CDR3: CASSLPGRVGEQYF. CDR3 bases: TGTGCCAGCAGTTTGCCCGGCAGGGTTGGCGAGCAGTACTTC.

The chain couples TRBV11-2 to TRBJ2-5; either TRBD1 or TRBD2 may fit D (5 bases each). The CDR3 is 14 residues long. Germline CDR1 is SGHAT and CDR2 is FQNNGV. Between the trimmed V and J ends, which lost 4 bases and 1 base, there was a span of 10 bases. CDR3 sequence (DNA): TGTGCCAGCAGCTCGGGACCTTTCCAAGAGACCCAGTACTTC. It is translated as CASSSGPFQETQYF.

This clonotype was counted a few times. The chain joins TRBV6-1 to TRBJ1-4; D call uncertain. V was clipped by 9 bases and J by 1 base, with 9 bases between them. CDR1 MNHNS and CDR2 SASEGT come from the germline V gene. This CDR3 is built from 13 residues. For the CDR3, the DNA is TGTGCCAGAAGTAAGGGAACTAATGAAAAACTGTTTTTT. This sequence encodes CARSKGTNEKLFF.

In DNA form, the CDR3 reads TGTGCCAGCAGCGTAAGACTAGCGGGACGCAATGAGCAGTTCTTC. This encodes CASSVRLAGRNEQFF. The chain joins TRBV9 to TRBJ2-1; TRBD2 matches 11 bases. J was trimmed by 6 bases and V by 1 base; bases with no gene match: 3. Germline CDR1 reads SGDLS; CDR2 reads YYNGEE. The CDR3 consists of 15 residues.

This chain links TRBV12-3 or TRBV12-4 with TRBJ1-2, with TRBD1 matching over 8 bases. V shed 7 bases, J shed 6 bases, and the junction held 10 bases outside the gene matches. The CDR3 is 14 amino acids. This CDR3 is CASNRQGAWDGYTF. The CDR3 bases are TGTGCCAGCAACCGCCAGGGGGCATGGGATGGCTACACCTTC.

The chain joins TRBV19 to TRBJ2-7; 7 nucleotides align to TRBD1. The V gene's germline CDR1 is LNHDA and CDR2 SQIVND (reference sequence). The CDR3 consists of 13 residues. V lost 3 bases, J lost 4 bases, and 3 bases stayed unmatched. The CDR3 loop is CASSIGRGYEQYF. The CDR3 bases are TGTGCCAGTAGTATTGGCAGGGGGTACGAGCAGTACTTC.

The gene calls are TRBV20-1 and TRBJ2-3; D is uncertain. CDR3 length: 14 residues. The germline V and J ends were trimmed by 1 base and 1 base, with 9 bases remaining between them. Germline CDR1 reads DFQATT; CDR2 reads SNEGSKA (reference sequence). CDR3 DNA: TGCAGTGCTAGAGGACTCTCCCGCACAGATACGCAGTATTTT. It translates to CSARGLSRTDTQYF.

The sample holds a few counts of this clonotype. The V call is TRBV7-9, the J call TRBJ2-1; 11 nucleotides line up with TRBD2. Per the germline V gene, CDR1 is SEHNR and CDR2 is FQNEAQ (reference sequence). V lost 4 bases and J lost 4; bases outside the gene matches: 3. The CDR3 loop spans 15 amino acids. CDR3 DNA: TGTGCCAGCAGCTATGTAGCGGGGGGGTACAATGAGCAGTTCTTC. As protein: CASSYVAGGYNEQFF.

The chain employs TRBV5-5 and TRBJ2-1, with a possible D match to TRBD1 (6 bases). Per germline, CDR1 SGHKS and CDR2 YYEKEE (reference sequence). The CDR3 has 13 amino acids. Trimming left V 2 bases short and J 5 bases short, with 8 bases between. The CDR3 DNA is TGTGCCAGCAGCTTCCCAGGGGACAATGAGCAGTTCTTC. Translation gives CASSFPGDNEQFF.

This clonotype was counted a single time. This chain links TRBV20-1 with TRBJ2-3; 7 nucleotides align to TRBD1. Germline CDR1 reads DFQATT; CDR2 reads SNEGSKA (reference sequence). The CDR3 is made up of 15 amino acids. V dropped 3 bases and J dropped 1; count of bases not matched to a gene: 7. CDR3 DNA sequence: TGCAGTGCTAGCCTGGGACAGCGACGCACAGATACGCAGTATTTT. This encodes CSASLGQRRTDTQYF.

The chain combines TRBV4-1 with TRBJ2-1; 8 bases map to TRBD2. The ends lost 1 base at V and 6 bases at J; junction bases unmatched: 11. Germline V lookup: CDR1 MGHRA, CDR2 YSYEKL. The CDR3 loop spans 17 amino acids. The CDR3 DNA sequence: TGCGCCAGCAGCCAAGGATCGGCTAGCGGGTTCGCCAATGAGCAGTTCTTC. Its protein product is CASSQGSASGFANEQFF.

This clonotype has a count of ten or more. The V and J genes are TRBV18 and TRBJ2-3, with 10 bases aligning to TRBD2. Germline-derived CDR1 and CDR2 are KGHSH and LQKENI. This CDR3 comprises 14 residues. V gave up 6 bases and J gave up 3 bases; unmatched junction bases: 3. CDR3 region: CASSGTSATDTQYF. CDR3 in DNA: TGTGCCAGCTCCGGGACTAGCGCGACAGATACGCAGTATTTT.

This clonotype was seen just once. CDR3 bases: TGCAGTGCTAGACCCACGCCCGCAAACACCGGGGAGCTGTTTTTT. It yields the protein CSARPTPANTGELFF. The chain couples TRBV20-1 to TRBJ2-2; D gene ambiguous. Trimming cost V 2 bases and J 2 bases, with 12 bases left between them. Germline-derived CDR1 and CDR2 are DFQATT and SNEGSKA (reference sequence). The length of the CDR3 is 15 residues.

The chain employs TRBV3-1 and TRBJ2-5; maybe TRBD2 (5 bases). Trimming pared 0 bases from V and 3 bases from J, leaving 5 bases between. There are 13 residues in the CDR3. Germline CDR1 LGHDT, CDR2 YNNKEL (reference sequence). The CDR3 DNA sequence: TGTGCCAGCAGCCAAGACGGGAAAGAGACCCAGTACTTC. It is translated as CASSQDGKETQYF.

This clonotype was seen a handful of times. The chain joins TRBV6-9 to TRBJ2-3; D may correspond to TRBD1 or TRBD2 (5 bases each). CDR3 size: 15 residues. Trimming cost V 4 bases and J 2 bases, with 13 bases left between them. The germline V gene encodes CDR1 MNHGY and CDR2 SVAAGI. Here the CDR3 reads CASSSPGRLTDTQYF. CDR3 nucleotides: TGTGCCAGCAGTTCCCCGGGACGGCTCACAGATACGCAGTATTTT.

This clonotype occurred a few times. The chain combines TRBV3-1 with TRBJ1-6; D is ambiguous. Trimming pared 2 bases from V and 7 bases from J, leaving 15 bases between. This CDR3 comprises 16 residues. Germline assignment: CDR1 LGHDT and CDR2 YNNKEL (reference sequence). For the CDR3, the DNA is TGTGCCAGCAGCCAAATTCGTGGAGGGCGGAATTCACCCCTCCACTTT. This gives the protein CASSQIRGGRNSPLHF.

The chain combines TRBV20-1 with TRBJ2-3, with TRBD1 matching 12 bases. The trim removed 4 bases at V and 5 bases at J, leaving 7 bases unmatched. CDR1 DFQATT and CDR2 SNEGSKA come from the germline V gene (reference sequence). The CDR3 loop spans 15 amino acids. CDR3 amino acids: CSATPRDRGQDTQYF. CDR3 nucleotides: TGCAGTGCTACCCCCCGGGACAGGGGGCAAGATACGCAGTATTTT.

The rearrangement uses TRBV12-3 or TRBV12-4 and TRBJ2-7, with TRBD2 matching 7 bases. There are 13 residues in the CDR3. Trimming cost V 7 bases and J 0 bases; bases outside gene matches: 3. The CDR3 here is CASNERGSYEQYF. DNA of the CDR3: TGTGCCAGCAATGAGCGGGGCTCCTACGAGCAGTACTTC.

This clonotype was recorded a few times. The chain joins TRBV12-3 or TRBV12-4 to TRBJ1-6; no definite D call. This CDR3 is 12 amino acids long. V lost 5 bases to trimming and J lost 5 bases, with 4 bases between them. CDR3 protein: CASSMHNSPLHF. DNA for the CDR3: TGTGCCAGCAGTATGCATAATTCACCCCTCCACTTT.

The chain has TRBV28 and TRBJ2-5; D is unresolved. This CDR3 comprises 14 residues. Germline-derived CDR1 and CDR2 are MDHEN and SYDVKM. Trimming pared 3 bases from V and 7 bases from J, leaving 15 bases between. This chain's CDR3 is CASSLIGRTLTQYF. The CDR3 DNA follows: TGTGCCAGCAGTTTGATAGGACGTACGTTGACCCAGTACTTC.